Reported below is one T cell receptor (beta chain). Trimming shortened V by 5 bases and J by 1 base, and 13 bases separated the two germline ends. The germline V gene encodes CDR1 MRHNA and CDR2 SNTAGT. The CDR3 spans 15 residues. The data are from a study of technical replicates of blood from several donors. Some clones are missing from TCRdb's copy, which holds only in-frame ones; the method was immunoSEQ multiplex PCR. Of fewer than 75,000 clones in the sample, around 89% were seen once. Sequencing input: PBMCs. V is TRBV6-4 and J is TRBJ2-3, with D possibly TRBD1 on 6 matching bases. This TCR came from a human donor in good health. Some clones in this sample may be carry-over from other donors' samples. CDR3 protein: CASSLAGEGTDTQYF. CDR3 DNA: TGTGCCAGCAGTCTTGCAGGGGAAGGCACAGATACGCAGTATTTT.